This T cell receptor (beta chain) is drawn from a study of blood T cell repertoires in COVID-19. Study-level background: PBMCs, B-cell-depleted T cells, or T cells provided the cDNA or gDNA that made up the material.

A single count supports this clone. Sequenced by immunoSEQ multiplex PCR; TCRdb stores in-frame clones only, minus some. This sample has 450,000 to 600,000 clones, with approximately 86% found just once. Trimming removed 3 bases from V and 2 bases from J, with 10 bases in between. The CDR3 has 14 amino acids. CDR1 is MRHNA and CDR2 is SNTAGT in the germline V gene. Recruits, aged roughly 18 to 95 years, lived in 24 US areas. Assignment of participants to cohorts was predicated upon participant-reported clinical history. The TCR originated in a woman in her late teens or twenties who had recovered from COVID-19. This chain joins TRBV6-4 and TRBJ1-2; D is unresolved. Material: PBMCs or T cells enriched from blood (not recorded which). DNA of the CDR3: TGTGCCAGCAGTGAGGGCAGGAGGAACTATGGCTACACCTTC. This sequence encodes CASSEGRRNYGYTF.